This T cell receptor beta chain is drawn from a study of blood T cell repertoires in COVID-19. Germline V gene sequence: CDR1 MDHEN, CDR2 SYDVKM. The CDR3 has 13 amino acids. Trimming cost V 7 bases and J 3 bases, with 13 bases left between them. Clinical history as reported by participants underpinned cohort assignment. All recovered Cohort 3 donors got two negative PCRs, got clearance, or saw symptom resolution. The authors' processing: Scientists estimated how many nucleated cells there were by amplifying reference gene primers. Sequencing used immunoSEQ multiplex PCR; TCRdb keeps in-frame clones, though not all of them. The V and J calls and clone size are taken from that table; D and trimming were inferred from the DNA. The sample lists about 250,000 clones, more than 85% seen once, with roughly 8.6% in the top ten.

The chain uses TRBV28 and TRBJ2-7, with D maybe TRBD2 (5 bases). Sample: PBMCs or T cells enriched from blood (not recorded which). The clonotype was recovered from a middle-aged man who had recovered from COVID-19. This CDR3 is CASTVAPYYEQYF. CDR3 nucleotides: TGTGCCAGCACGGTAGCGCCGTACTACGAGCAGTACTTC.